Shown below are 8 T cell receptor beta chains from a single sample sequenced in a study of CD8 T cells in ankylosing spondylitis. TCRdb independently ran MiXCR on the 5' RACE reads; one entry per CDR3 protein. The table has hundreds of thousands of distinct CDR3 sequences, roughly 32% seen once; the top ten hold roughly 4.2%. Sequencing was done on a sample of blood, either unsorted or a sorted T cell fraction (not recorded which). These receptors were collected from a male donor with ankylosing spondylitis or in good health (not recorded which).

This clonotype was observed a handful of times. V is TRBV7-2 and J is TRBJ2-7; D is uncertain. Germline CDR1 reads SGHTA; CDR2 reads FQGNSA. CDR3 length: 12 residues. The V end was cut by 0 bases, the J end by 7 bases, with 7 bases between. CDR3 nucleotides: TGTGCCAGCAGCTTAGCGGGGTGGGAGCAGTACTTC. Its protein product is CASSLAGWEQYF.

V is TRBV15 and J is TRBJ2-3; D gene ambiguous. This CDR3 region has 15 residues. V was pared by 3 bases and J by 5 bases, with 15 bases between. Germline CDR1 reads LNHNV; CDR2 reads YYDKDF (reference sequence). The CDR3 DNA reads as TGTGCCACCAGCAGGAGTTTTCAGTGGGGAGATACGCAGTATTTT. Translation gives CATSRSFQWGDTQYF.

This clonotype has only one observation. V and J are TRBV29-1 and TRBJ2-5, with D perhaps TRBD1 (5 bases). V lost 7 bases, J lost 1 base, and 22 bases lay in between. Germline loops: CDR1 SQVTM, CDR2 ANQGSEA. The CDR3 sequence is 16 residues long. CDR3 sequence: CSAPEWGTFAQETQYF. Here the CDR3 DNA reads TGCAGCGCCCCAGAATGGGGCACCTTCGCCCAAGAGACCCAGTACTTC. The entire variable domain, with the rest obtained from reference TRBV29-1 and TRBJ2-5, is as follows: SAVISQKPSRDICQRGTSLTIQCQVDSQVTMMFWYRQQPGQSLTLIATANQGSEATYESGFVIDKFPISRPNLTFSTLTVSNMSPEDSSIYLCSAPEWGTFAQETQYFGPGTRLLVL.

This sequence joins TRBV10-3 and TRBJ2-7, with a possible D match to TRBD2 (8 bases). The germline V gene has CDR1 ENHRY and CDR2 SYGVKD. The V end lost 7 bases, the J end lost 3 bases, and 19 bases lay between the germline ends. The CDR3 loop spans 15 amino acids. The CDR3 region has the DNA TGTGCCATCACGGGAGGGGGCGGAATAAACTACGAGCAGTACTTC. Translated, it gives CAITGGGGINYEQYF.

This clonotype was observed a single time. This chain joins TRBV20-1 and TRBJ2-3, with D possibly matching TRBD2 (6 bases). Trimming shortened V by 6 bases and J by 5 bases, and 15 bases separated the two germline ends. This CDR3 contains 13 residues. Looked up from germline, CDR1 is DFQATT and CDR2 is SNEGSKA (reference sequence). DNA for the CDR3: TGCAGTGCCCTAGTGGGGGGTATAGATACGCAGTATTTT. Residues: CSALVGGIDTQYF.

The gene calls are TRBV12-3 or TRBV12-4 and TRBJ1-6; D remains unclear. Between the trimmed V and J ends, which lost 6 bases and 6 bases, there was a span of 12 bases. This CDR3 is 14 amino acids long. The DNA of the CDR3 is TGTGCCAGCAGGAGGGATCCTGGTAATTCACCCCTCCACTTT. This gives the protein CASRRDPGNSPLHF.

The table lists this clonotype with a few counts. The chain links TRBV7-9 to TRBJ2-3; TRBD2 matches at 9 bases. Germline V lookup: CDR1 SEHNR, CDR2 FQNEAQ (reference sequence). The junction had 5 bases not matched to a gene; V was cut back by 3 bases and J by 10 bases. The CDR3 runs to 13 residues. In DNA, the CDR3 is TGTGCCAGCAGCTTGGGGACTAGCATGTCGCAGTATTTT. Translation: CASSLGTSMSQYF. The complete variable domain, with remaining parts taken from reference TRBV7-9 and TRBJ2-3, reads DTGVSQNPRHKITKRGQNVTFRCDPISEHNRLYWYRQTLGQGPEFLTYFQNEAQLEKSRLLSDRFSAERPKGSFSTLEIQRTEQGDSAMYLCASSLGTSMSQYFGPGTRLTVL.

The chain employs TRBV20-1 and TRBJ2-3; no clear D gene. V shed 3 bases and J shed 6 bases, with 4 bases lying between them. CDR3 length: 10 amino acids. Germline V gene lookup returns CDR1 DFQATT and CDR2 SNEGSKA (reference sequence). The CDR3, as DNA: TGCAGTGCTAGTGAGGATACGCAGTATTTT. Residues: CSASEDTQYF.